Listed below are T cell receptor beta chains from one sample, sequenced in a study of cytomegalovirus exposure and HLA in healthy donors. This table comes from immunoSEQ multiplex PCR, and its TCRdb copy is limited to in-frame clones, with some not included. Of 200,000 to 250,000 clones listed, less than 90% were seen once; the top ten hold 5.5% to 7%. Sequenced input: PBMCs. The receptors come from a woman aged 18 to 35 in good health and CMV-seronegative. Both conserved end residues are part of each CDR3.

v_gene: TRBV2; j_gene: TRBJ2-6; CDR3aa: CASSELGVGGGLSSGANVLTF
v_gene: TRBV28; j_gene: TRBJ2-1; CDR3aa: CASRPTGSYNEQFF
v_gene: TRBV30; j_gene: TRBJ2-2; CDR3aa: CAWRTGTNTGELFF
v_gene: TRBV5-1; j_gene: TRBJ1-1; CDR3aa: CASRTQGQLNTEAFF
v_gene: TRBV28; j_gene: TRBJ1-1; CDR3aa: CASSLDPQGMNTEAFF
v_gene: TRBV11-2; j_gene: TRBJ1-3; CDR3aa: CASSLDWTVTSGNTIYF
v_gene: TRBV14; j_gene: TRBJ2-1; CDR3aa: CASSFFSGSYNEQFF
v_gene: TRBV6-5; j_gene: TRBJ1-5; CDR3aa: CASSYSENQPQHF
v_gene: TRBV11-2; j_gene: TRBJ2-1; CDR3aa: CAVDRGLYNEQFF
v_gene: TRBV14; j_gene: TRBJ2-1; CDR3aa: CASSPRGYNEQFF
v_gene: TRBV10-2; j_gene: TRBJ1-2; CDR3aa: CASRGQGAGYNYGYTF
v_gene: TRBV7-8; j_gene: TRBJ2-7; CDR3aa: CASSPVGGQPYEQYF
v_gene: TRBV10-3; j_gene: TRBJ1-5; CDR3aa: CAISRSGEDQPQHF
v_gene: TRBV9; j_gene: TRBJ2-5; CDR3aa: CASSVSGSQQETQYF
v_gene: TRBV28; j_gene: TRBJ1-2; CDR3aa: CASSLPGLSNYGYTF
v_gene: TRBV4-2; j_gene: TRBJ1-5; CDR3aa: CASSQIAGHNQPQHF
v_gene: TRBV7-2; j_gene: TRBJ1-1; CDR3aa: CASSLPRGRYTEAFF
v_gene: TRBV30; j_gene: TRBJ2-6; CDR3aa: CAWGSGANVLTF
v_gene: TRBV25-1; j_gene: TRBJ1-4; CDR3aa: CASSTEQGGEKLFF
v_gene: TRBV6-5; j_gene: TRBJ2-2; CDR3aa: CASSPGQFVTGELFF
v_gene: TRBV18; j_gene: TRBJ2-7; CDR3aa: CASSPKGKLSYEQYF
v_gene: TRBV5-1; j_gene: TRBJ2-3; CDR3aa: CASSLGGIVLDTQYF
v_gene: TRBV29-1; j_gene: TRBJ1-1; CDR3aa: CSVEGDRNTEAFF
v_gene: TRBV7-3; j_gene: TRBJ1-2; CDR3aa: CASSLTGTGWGYTF
v_gene: TRBV2; j_gene: TRBJ1-2; CDR3aa: CAAWDRVTGYTF
v_gene: TRBV15; j_gene: TRBJ1-5; CDR3aa: CATSLAGGFSNQPQHF
v_gene: TRBV6-1; j_gene: TRBJ1-2; CDR3aa: CASSEEGTVYGYTF
v_gene: TRBV19; j_gene: TRBJ2-1; CDR3aa: CASSLSDYNEQFF
v_gene: TRBV10-1; j_gene: TRBJ1-1; CDR3aa: CASSERYRENTEAFF
v_gene: TRBV7-3; j_gene: TRBJ2-7; CDR3aa: CASSLMAGREQYF
v_gene: TRBV7-8; j_gene: TRBJ2-7; CDR3aa: CASSLDPGGIYEQYF
v_gene: TRBV7-9; j_gene: TRBJ2-5; CDR3aa: CASSPGTHSLEKTQYF
v_gene: TRBV19; j_gene: TRBJ2-6; CDR3aa: CASSLLTGVGANVLTF
v_gene: TRBV5-1; j_gene: TRBJ2-7; CDR3aa: CASSLAATGSEQYF
v_gene: TRBV7-2; j_gene: TRBJ2-1; CDR3aa: CASSGRLAGSLYNEQFF
v_gene: TRBV9; j_gene: TRBJ2-1; CDR3aa: CASSPMEGLTYNEQFF
v_gene: TRBV27; j_gene: TRBJ2-7; CDR3aa: CASSSLGSGGNEQYF
v_gene: TRBV5-4; j_gene: TRBJ2-7; CDR3aa: CASSQKQGALYEQYF